This paragraph covers one TCR beta chain sequence. Its antigen is not known. These data are taken from a study of T cell repertoires in cytomegalovirus infection. The ends lost 2 bases at V and 9 bases at J; junction bases unmatched: 9. This CDR3 is built from 16 residues. Germline loops: CDR1 MGHRA, CDR2 YSYEKL. TCRdb ran MiXCR on the reads and lists one entry per CDR3 protein. Of 800,000 to 950,000 distinct CDR3 sequences detected, less than 35% appear once; the ten largest clones hold 9.5% to 15%. This chain links TRBV4-1 with TRBJ2-1, with 11 bases matching TRBD2. This sample comprised cultured CD8+ T cells from PBMCs, obtained from culture after CMV antigen stimulation. This receptor was taken from a human donor in good health (CMV status not recorded). Some clones in this sample may be carry-over from other donors' samples. In nucleotides, the CDR3 is TGCGCCAGCAGCCAAACCGCTCCTAGCGGGGGGACTGAGCAGTTCTTC. The encoded protein is CASSQTAPSGGTEQFF.